The rows below give T cell receptor beta chains drawn from one sample of a study of molecular identifiers for immune sequencing clone quantification. From the PCR reads, TCRdb called clonotypes with MiXCR, one entry per CDR3 protein. Of over 550,000 distinct CDR3 sequences listed, roughly 23% are singletons. The specimen was naive CD8+ T cells from blood, with Jurkat cell RNA spiked in. Receptors originate from a human donor in good health. Some libraries in this study had Jurkat cell RNA spiked in. CDR3s include the opening cysteine and the closing phenylalanine or tryptophan. The D gene is left open where the match is weak. Part of the rows lack a size; the others show once, few, many or a class for expanded clones.

J gene | clone size | D gene | V gene | CDR3 protein | CDR3 DNA
TRBJ2-5 | many | TRBD2 | TRBV6-5 | CASNEGLAGGDQYF | TGTGCCAGCAATGAAGGACTAGCGGGAGGGGACCAGTACTTC
TRBJ2-1 | . | . | TRBV19 | CASSMGSRGDNEQFF | TGTGCCAGTAGTATGGGAAGCAGGGGAGACAATGAGCAGTTCTTC
TRBJ1-1 | . | . | TRBV12-3/TRBV12-4 | CASLSGVSEAFF | TGTGCCAGTTTATCGGGGGTGTCTGAAGCTTTCTTT
TRBJ2-7 | . | . | TRBV9 | CASSSTRGAPSYEQYF | TGTGCCAGCAGTTCCACGAGGGGGGCCCCCTCCTACGAGCAGTACTTC
TRBJ2-2 | few | . | TRBV6-5 | CASSYGLSDTGELFF | TGTGCCAGCAGTTACGGTCTCAGCGACACCGGGGAGCTGTTTTTT
TRBJ1-4 | many | . | TRBV7-2 | CASSFGPSGEKLFF | TGTGCCAGCAGCTTTGGCCCTAGCGGGGAAAAACTGTTTTTT
TRBJ2-3 | many | . | TRBV12-3/TRBV12-4 | CASSAADPRGVPADTQYF | TGTGCCAGCAGTGCGGCGGACCCAAGGGGGGTCCCTGCAGATACGCAGTATTTT
TRBJ1-6 | few | TRBD1 | TRBV9 | CASSDRGVRGSPLHF | TGTGCCAGCAGCGACAGGGGCGTACGTGGTTCACCCCTCCACTTT
TRBJ2-1 | few | . | TRBV5-1 | CASSLSYRGGAYNEQFF | TGCGCCAGCAGCTTGTCCTACAGGGGGGGGGCTTACAATGAGCAGTTCTTC
TRBJ2-7 | few | . | TRBV6-2/TRBV6-3 | CASSLFQSSYEQYF | TGTGCCAGCAGTTTGTTCCAGAGCTCCTACGAGCAGTACTTC
TRBJ1-1 | many | . | TRBV4-1 | CASSPLFRGPLNTEAFF | TGCGCCAGCAGCCCCCTTTTCCGGGGCCCCTTGAACACTGAAGCTTTCTTT
TRBJ2-3 | . | . | TRBV20-1 | CSARVSGGATDTQYF | TGCAGTGCTAGAGTCAGTGGGGGGGCCACAGATACGCAGTATTTT
TRBJ1-4 | . | . | TRBV4-3 | CASSQDEQSFNEKPFF | TGCGCCAGCAGCCAAGATGAGCAGAGTTTTAATGAAAAACCGTTTTTT
TRBJ2-6 | many | . | TRBV20-1 | CSATSGTVDPGANVLTF | TGCAGTGCTACCTCCGGGACGGTCGACCCTGGGGCCAACGTCCTGACTTTC
TRBJ2-1 | many | . | TRBV11-2 | CASSRRGNEQFF | TGTGCCAGCAGCCGCCGTGGGAATGAGCAGTTCTTC
TRBJ1-5 | . | TRBD1 | TRBV6-6 | CASSYSIGQGGNQRQHF | TGTGCGAGCAGTTACTCCATAGGACAGGGCGGCAATCAGCGCCAGCATTTT
TRBJ2-5 | . | . | TRBV6-2/TRBV6-3 | CASSSQEPQYF | TGTGCCAGCAGTTCCCAAGAGCCCCAGTACTTC
TRBJ2-5 | many | TRBD2 | TRBV20-1 | CSASVAGQPQETQYF | TGCAGTGCCTCCGTAGCGGGCCAGCCCCAAGAGACCCAGTACTTC
TRBJ2-7 | . | . | TRBV27 | CASSAEGRSSYEQYF | TGTGCCAGCAGTGCAGAGGGAAGGAGCTCCTACGAGCAGTACTTC
TRBJ1-5 | many | . | TRBV6-1 | CASSESGRRDQPQHF | TGTGCCAGCAGTGAATCAGGGAGAAGGGATCAGCCCCAGCATTTT
TRBJ2-7 | . | TRBD2 | TRBV27 | CASSFQLAGTAEQYF | TGTGCCAGCAGTTTTCAACTAGCGGGAACGGCCGAGCAGTACTTC
TRBJ1-1 | . | TRBD1 | TRBV6-6 | CASRPGQGRDLEAFF | TGTGCCAGCAGACCCGGACAGGGGAGGGATTTGGAGGCTTTCTTT
TRBJ1-5 | many | . | TRBV24-1 | CATSDDTGNQPQHF | TGTGCCACCAGTGACGATACAGGGAACCAGCCCCAGCATTTT
TRBJ1-1 | many | . | TRBV4-1 | CASSQDADTEAFF | TGCGCCAGCAGCCAAGACGCGGACACTGAAGCTTTCTTT
TRBJ2-2 | many | . | TRBV24-1 | CATNSGTTNTGELFF | TGTGCCACCAATTCCGGGACGACGAACACCGGGGAGCTGTTTTTT
TRBJ2-1 | many | . | TRBV4-3 | CASSQRSEFAEQFF | TGCGCCAGCAGCCAAAGATCGGAGTTTGCTGAGCAGTTCTTC
TRBJ2-5 | . | TRBD1 | TRBV12-3/TRBV12-4 | CASSLDPTWTGEETQYF | TGTGCTAGCAGTTTAGACCCAACCTGGACAGGGGAGGAGACCCAGTACTTC
TRBJ2-3 | many | TRBD1 | TRBV7-9 | CASSGRTGVGYF | TGTGCCAGCAGCGGACGGACAGGGGTCGGATATTTT
TRBJ1-2 | many | . | TRBV13 | CASSRLTANYGYTF | TGTGCCAGCAGCAGACTGACAGCTAACTATGGCTACACCTTC
TRBJ1-5 | few | . | TRBV27 | CASSFSGLVNQPQHF | TGTGCCAGCAGTTTTTCAGGACTGGTAAATCAGCCCCAGCATTTT
TRBJ2-7 | . | . | TRBV20-1 | CSAREPRRGLNYEQYF | TGCAGTGCTAGAGAGCCCCGGAGGGGGCTAAATTACGAGCAGTACTTC
TRBJ1-3 | many | . | TRBV9 | CASSGNTIYF | TGTGCCAGCAGCGGAAACACCATATATTTT
TRBJ2-7 | . | . | TRBV4-3 | CASSQEAGRIYEQYF | TGCGCCAGCAGCCAAGAGGCAGGGCGAATCTACGAGCAGTACTTC
TRBJ2-5 | . | . | TRBV3-1 | CASSRGQGYRQETQYF | TGTGCCAGCAGCCGGGGGCAGGGGTATCGCCAAGAGACCCAGTACTTC
TRBJ2-1 | . | . | TRBV2 | CASSETPGGADYNEQFF | TGTGCCAGCAGTGAGACCCCGGGCGGGGCTGACTACAATGAGCAGTTCTTC
TRBJ2-5 | many | TRBD1 | TRBV28 | CASSPTDRGLDETQYF | TGTGCCAGCAGTCCGACGGACAGGGGGCTTGATGAGACCCAGTACTTC